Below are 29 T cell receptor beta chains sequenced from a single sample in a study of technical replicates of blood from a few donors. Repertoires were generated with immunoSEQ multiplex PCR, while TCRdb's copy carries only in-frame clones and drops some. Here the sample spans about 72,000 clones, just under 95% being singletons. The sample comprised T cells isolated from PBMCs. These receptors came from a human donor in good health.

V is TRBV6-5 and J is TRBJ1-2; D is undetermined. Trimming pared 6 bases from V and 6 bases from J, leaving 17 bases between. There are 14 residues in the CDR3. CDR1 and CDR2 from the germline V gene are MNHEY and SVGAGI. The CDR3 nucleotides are TGTGCCAGCAGCGGATCCGGGATGCACAATGGCTACACCTTC. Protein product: CASSGSGMHNGYTF.

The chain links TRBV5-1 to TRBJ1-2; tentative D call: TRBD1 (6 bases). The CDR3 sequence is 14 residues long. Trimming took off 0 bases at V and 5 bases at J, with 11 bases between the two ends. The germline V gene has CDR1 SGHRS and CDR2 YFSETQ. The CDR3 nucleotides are TGCGCCAGCAGCTTGGCCCAGGACAGATATGGCTACACCTTC. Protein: CASSLAQDRYGYTF.

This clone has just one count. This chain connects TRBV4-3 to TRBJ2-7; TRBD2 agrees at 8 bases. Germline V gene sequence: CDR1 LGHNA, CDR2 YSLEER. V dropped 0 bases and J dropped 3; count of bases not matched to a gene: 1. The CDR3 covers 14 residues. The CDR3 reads CASSQDGTSYEQYF. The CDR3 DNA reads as TGCGCCAGCAGCCAAGATGGGACTAGCTACGAGCAGTACTTC.

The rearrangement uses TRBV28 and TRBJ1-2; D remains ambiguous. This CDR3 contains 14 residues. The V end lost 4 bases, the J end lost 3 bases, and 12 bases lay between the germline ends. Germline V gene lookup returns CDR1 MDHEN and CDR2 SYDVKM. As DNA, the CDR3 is TGTGCCAGCAGTTATTTAGAGGGTCACTATGGCTACACCTTC. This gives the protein CASSYLEGHYGYTF.

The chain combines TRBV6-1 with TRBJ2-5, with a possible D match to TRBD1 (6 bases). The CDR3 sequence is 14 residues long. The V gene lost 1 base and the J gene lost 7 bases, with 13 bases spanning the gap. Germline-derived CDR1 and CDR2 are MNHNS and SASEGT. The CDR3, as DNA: TGTGCCAGCAGTGAAGGACAGGCCTCGGGGACCCAGTACTTC. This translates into CASSEGQASGTQYF.

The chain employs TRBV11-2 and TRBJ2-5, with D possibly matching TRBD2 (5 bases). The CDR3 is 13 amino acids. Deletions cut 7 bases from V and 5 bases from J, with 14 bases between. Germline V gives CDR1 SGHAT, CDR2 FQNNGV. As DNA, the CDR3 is TGTGCCAGCAATAGGGAACGGACTGAGACCCAGTACTTC. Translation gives CASNRERTETQYF. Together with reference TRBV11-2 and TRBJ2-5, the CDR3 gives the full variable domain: EAGVAQSPRYKIIEKRQSVAFWCNPISGHATLYWYQQILGQGPKLLIQFQNNGVVDDSQLPKDRFSAERLKGVDSTLKIQPAKLEDSAVYLCASNRERTETQYFGPGTRLLVL.

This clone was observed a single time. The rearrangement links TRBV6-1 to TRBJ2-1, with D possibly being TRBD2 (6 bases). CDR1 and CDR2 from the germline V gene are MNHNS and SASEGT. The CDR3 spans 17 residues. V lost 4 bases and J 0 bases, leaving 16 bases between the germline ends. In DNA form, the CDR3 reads TGTGCCAGCAGTGGAGTAGGGGACTTCTACTCCTACAATGAGCAGTTCTTC. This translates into CASSGVGDFYSYNEQFF.

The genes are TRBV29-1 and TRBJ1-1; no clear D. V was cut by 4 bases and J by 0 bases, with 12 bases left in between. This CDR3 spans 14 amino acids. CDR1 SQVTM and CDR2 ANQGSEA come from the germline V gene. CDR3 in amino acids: CSVVDTGLNTEAFF. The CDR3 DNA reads TGCAGCGTTGTAGATACGGGATTGAACACTGAAGCTTTCTTT.

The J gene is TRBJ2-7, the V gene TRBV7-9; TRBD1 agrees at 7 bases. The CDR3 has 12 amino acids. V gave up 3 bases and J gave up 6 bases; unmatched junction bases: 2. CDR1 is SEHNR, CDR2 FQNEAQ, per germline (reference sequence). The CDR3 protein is CASSFAGGEQYF. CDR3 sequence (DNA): TGTGCCAGCAGCTTCGCAGGGGGCGAGCAGTACTTC.

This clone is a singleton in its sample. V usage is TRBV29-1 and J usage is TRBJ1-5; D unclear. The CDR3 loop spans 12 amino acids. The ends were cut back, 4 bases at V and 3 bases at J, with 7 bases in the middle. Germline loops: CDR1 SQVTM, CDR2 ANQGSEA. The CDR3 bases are TGCAGCGTTGGAGTTAACAATCAGCCCCAGCATTTT. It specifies CSVGVNNQPQHF.

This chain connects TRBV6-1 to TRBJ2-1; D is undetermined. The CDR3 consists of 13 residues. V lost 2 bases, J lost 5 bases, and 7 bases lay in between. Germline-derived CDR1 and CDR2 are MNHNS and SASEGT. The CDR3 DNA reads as TGTGCCAGCAGTGAATGGCCCGACAATGAGCAGTTCTTC. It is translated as CASSEWPDNEQFF.

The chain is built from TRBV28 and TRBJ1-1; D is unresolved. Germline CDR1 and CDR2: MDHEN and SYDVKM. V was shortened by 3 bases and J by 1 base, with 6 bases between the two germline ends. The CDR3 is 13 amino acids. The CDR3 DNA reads TGTGCCAGCAGTTTTAGTAGGAACACTGAAGCTTTCTTT. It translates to CASSFSRNTEAFF.

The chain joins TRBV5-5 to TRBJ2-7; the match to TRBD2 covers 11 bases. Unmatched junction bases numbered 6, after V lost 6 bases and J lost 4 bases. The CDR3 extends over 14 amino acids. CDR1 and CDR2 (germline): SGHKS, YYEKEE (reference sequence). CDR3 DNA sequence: TGTGCCAGCAAAAAGACTAGCGGGGTATACGAGCAGTACTTC. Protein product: CASKKTSGVYEQYF.

For the CDR3, the DNA is TGTGCCAGCATAATGGGTCTAGCGGGAGGAAAGGGTGAGTTCTTC. This translates into CASIMGLAGGKGEFF. The chain couples TRBV7-9 to TRBJ2-1; 11 positions match TRBD2. CDR3 length: 15 residues. V was pared by 7 bases and J by 14 bases, with 16 bases of the junction left unmatched. CDR1 SEHNR and CDR2 FQNEAQ come from the germline V gene (reference sequence).

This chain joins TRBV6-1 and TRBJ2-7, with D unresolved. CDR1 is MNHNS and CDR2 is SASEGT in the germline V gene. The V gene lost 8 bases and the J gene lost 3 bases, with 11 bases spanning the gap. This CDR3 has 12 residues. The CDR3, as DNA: TGTGCCAGCCAGCAGACTCACTACGAGCAGTACTTC. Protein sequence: CASQQTHYEQYF.

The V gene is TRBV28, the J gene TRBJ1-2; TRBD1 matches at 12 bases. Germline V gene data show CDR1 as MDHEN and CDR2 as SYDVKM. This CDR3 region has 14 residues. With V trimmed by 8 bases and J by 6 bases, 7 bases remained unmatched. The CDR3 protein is CASGGDRGRNGYTF. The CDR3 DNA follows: TGTGCCAGCGGAGGGGACAGGGGGCGGAATGGCTACACCTTC.

For the CDR3, the DNA is TGCGCCAGCAGCCATGGGACTAGCGGGAGGAGGAAGACCTACAATGAGCAGTTCTTC. Translating gives CASSHGTSGRRKTYNEQFF. The V call is TRBV5-1, the J call TRBJ2-1; TRBD2 agrees at 15 bases. The germline V gene has CDR1 SGHRS and CDR2 YFSETQ. The J segment lost 2 bases and the V segment lost 4 bases, leaving 10 bases of the junction unmatched. The CDR3 length is 19 residues.

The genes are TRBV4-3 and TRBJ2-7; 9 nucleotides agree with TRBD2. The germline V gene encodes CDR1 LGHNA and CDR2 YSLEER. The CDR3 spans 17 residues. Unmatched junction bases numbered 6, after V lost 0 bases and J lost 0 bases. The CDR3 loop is CASSQEAAGGISYEQYF. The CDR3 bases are TGCGCCAGCAGCCAAGAAGCTGCGGGAGGGATCTCCTACGAGCAGTACTTC.

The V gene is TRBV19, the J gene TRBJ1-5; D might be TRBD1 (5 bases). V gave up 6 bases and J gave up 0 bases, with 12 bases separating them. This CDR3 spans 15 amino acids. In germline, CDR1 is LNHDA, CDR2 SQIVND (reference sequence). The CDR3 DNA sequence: TGTGCCAGTAGGACGACAGTGAATAGCAATCAGCCCCAGCATTTT. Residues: CASRTTVNSNQPQHF.

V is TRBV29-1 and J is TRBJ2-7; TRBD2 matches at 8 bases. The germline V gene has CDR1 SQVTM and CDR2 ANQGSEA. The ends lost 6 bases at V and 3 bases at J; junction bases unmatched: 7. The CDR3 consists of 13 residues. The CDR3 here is CSVGGGASYEQYF. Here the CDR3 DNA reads TGCAGCGTCGGGGGGGGCGCAAGCTACGAGCAGTACTTC.

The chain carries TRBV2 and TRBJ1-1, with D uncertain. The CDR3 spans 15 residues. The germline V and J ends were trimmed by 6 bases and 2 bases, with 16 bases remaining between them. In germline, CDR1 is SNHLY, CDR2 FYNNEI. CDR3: CASRPGVNPNTEAFF. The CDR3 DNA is TGTGCCAGCAGGCCCGGGGTCAACCCCAACACTGAAGCTTTCTTT. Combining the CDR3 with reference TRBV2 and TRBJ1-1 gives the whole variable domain EPEVTQTPSHQVTQMGQEVILRCVPISNHLYFYWYRQILGQKVEFLVSFYNNEISEKSEIFDDQFSVERPDGSNFTLKIRSTKLEDSAMYFCASRPGVNPNTEAFFGQGTRLTVV.

CDR3 region: CATSAPQGLGRGNTIYF. DNA of the CDR3: TGTGCCACCAGCGCCCCCCAGGGCCTAGGACGGGGAAACACCATATATTTT. The rearrangement joins TRBV15 to TRBJ1-3; a weak D match, TRBD1 (5 bases). The CDR3 extends over 17 amino acids. From germline, CDR1 is LNHNV and CDR2 YYDKDF (reference sequence). V lost 5 bases, J lost 4 bases, and 21 bases lay in between.

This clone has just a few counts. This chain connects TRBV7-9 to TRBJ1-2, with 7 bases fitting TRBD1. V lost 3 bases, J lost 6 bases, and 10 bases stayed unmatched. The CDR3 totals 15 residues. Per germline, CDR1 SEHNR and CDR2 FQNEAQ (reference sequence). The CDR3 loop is CASSLGPLQGHGYTF. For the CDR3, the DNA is TGTGCCAGCAGCTTGGGTCCTTTACAGGGGCATGGCTACACCTTC.

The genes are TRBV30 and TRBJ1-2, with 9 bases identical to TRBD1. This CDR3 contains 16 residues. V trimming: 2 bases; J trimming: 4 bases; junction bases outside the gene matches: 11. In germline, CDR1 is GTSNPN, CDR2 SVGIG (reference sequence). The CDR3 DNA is TGTGCCTGGAGTACGGGGACAGGGTGGTCGAGCTATGGCTACACCTTC. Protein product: CAWSTGTGWSSYGYTF.

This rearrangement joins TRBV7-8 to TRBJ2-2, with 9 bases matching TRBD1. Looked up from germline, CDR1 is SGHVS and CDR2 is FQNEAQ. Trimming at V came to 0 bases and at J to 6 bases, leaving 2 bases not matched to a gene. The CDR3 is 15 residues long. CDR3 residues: CASSLATGGAGELFF. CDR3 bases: TGTGCCAGCAGCTTAGCGACAGGGGGGGCCGGGGAGCTGTTTTTT.

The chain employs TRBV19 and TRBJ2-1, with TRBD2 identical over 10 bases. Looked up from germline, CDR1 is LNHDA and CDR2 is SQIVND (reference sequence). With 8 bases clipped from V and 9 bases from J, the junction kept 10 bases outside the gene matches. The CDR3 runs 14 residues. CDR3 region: CASRKAGGPGEQFF. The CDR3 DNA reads TGTGCCAGTCGGAAAGCGGGAGGGCCCGGTGAGCAGTTCTTC.

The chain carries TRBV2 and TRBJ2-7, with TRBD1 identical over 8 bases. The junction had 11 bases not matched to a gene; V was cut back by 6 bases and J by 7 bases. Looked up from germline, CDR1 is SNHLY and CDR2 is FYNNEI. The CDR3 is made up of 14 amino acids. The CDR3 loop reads CASRPTGVGAEQYF. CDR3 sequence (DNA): TGTGCCAGCAGGCCGACAGGGGTCGGTGCGGAGCAGTACTTC.

This chain's CDR3 is CASSGETGRQYF. The CDR3 DNA reads TGTGCCAGCAGCGGTGAGACAGGGCGACAGTACTTC. The rearrangement uses TRBV9 and TRBJ2-7; 7 bases align to TRBD1. V shed 3 bases, J shed 10 bases, and the junction held 7 bases outside the gene matches. CDR1 SGDLS and CDR2 YYNGEE come from the germline V gene. The CDR3 loop spans 12 amino acids.

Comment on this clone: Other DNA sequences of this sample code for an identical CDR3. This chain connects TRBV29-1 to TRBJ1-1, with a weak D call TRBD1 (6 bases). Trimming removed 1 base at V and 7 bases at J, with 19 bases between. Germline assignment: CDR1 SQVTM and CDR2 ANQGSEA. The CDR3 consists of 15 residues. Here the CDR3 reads CSVEVIDRVGGEAFF. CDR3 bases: TGCAGCGTTGAAGTAATCGATCGGGTAGGGGGTGAAGCTTTCTTT.